This TCR beta chain was identified during a study of blood T cell repertoires in COVID-19 (dated by TCRdb to the early 2020s). For the wider study: Samples from collaborators originated in the United States, Italy and Spain and spanned both the acute and convalescent phases of COVID-19. HLA class I and class II types, where available, came from metadata supplied by the sample provider rather than from assay-based typing. A de-identified subject ID, COVID-19 status, age in years and sex were almost always included in the sample metadata. The samples were drawn from the first 160 participants of the ongoing ImmuneRACE study and from more than 1,000 subjects provided by 6 global collaborators. The material from the prospective study consisted of cDNA or gDNA derived from T cells, B-cell-depleted T cells, or PBMCs. The repertoires were made available in a free public database intended to serve as a resource for research on the immune response to SARS-CoV-2. Subjects who had been exposed to COVID-19, were actively infected with it, or had recovered from it provided the deeply sampled blood TCRbeta repertoires that made up the dataset. Overall study results and their limits: The amount of clinical and demographic metadata varied by source and participant and was provided uncurated.

TCRbeta CDR3 regions were amplified from genomic DNA by means of the immunoSEQ Assay, a bias-controlled multiplex PCR. The published analysis was carried out like this. Nucleated cell counts per sample were estimated from amplification of reference gene primers within the assay. Sequence reads were collapsed and filtered to measure the absolute abundance of every unique TCRbeta CDR3 rearrangement. Productive Simpson clonality was computed per sample as the square root of Simpson's diversity index over productive rearrangements. TCRdb limited this immuneACCESS table to in-frame rearrangements with V and J called. A share of clones is missing; checked studies link under half to unresolved V genes, and the rest is unexplained. Clonal size and the V and J genes are those of that table, whereas D and trimming came from the DNA. The sample table lists around 170,000 clones, around 83% of them with a count of one. The ten largest make up approximately 8% of the sample.

Turning to this clone: The target of this receptor is not known. Within one base of it there is no much larger clone, and no base qualities were kept.

At the junction V is shortened by 2 bases and J by 11 bases; bases outside the gene matches: 7. In the germline V gene (reference sequence), CDR1 corresponds to SGHKS and CDR2 to YYEKEE. The CDR3 covers 12 residues, taking in both the cysteine and the phenylalanine. CDR3 DNA only is kept here, 36 bases in frame from base 1. In Seattle, one collaborating source enrolled patients while the infection was active and tracked those patients longitudinally over the course of disease. Collaborating institutions collected whole blood in K2EDTA tubes following their own protocols. Collaborator samples were shipped for TCRbeta analysis as frozen whole blood, isolated PBMCs, or DNA extracted from either sample type.

The chain uses TRBV5-5 and TRBJ2-7, and 7 junction bases match TRBD1. The TCR was taken from a woman in her seventies with COVID-19, enrolled during active disease. Sequencing was done on a sample of peripheral blood. The DNA sequence is given as TGTGCCAGCAGCTTACAGGGGATGTTGGAGTACTTC. This sequence encodes CASSLQGMLEYF.